One sample yielded the 2 T cell receptor beta chains listed below, sequenced in a study of OX40 agonist ivuxolimab in advanced cancers. Sequenced by immunoSEQ multiplex PCR; TCRdb stores in-frame clones only, minus some. The table shows about 26,000 clones, with roughly 70% occurring only once. The source material was CD4+ or CD8+ T cells sorted from blood, sampled in a trial of the OX40 agonist ivuxolimab. Source of these receptors: an adult with an advanced solid tumor such as melanoma, head and neck, liver or kidney cancer.

This clone was detected only a few times. CDR3 coding DNA: TGTGCCAGCCGTGGGCTACAAGCTTTCTTT. Translated, it gives CASRGLQAFF. The chain uses TRBV6-5 and TRBJ1-1; D unresolved. Germline V CDR1 and CDR2: MNHEY, SVGAGI. Trimming left V 8 bases short and J 9 bases short, with 10 bases between. This CDR3 region has 10 residues.

The chain links TRBV5-6 to TRBJ1-1, with D perhaps matching TRBD1 (6 bases). Per the germline V gene, CDR1 is SGHDT and CDR2 is YYEEEE. Trimming removed 0 bases from V and 7 bases from J, with 10 bases in between. The CDR3 is 13 amino acids. In nucleotides, the CDR3 is TGTGCCAGCAGCTTGGCGACAGGACTTGAAGCTTTCTTT. Protein: CASSLATGLEAFF.